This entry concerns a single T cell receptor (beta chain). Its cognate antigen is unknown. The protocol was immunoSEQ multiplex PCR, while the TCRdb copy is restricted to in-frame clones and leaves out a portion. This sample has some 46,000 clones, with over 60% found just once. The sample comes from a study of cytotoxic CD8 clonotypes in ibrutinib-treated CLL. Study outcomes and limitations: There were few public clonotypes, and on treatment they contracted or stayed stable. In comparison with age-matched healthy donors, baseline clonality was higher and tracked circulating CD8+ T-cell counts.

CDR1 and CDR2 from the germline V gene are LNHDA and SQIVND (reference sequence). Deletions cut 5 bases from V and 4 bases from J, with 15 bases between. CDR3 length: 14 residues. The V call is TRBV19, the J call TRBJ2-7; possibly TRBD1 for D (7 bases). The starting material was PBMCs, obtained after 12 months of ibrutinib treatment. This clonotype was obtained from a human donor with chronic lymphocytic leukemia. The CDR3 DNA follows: TGTGCCAGTAGTTCCGCAGGGGGAGGATACGAGCAGTACTTC. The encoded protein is CASSSAGGGYEQYF.